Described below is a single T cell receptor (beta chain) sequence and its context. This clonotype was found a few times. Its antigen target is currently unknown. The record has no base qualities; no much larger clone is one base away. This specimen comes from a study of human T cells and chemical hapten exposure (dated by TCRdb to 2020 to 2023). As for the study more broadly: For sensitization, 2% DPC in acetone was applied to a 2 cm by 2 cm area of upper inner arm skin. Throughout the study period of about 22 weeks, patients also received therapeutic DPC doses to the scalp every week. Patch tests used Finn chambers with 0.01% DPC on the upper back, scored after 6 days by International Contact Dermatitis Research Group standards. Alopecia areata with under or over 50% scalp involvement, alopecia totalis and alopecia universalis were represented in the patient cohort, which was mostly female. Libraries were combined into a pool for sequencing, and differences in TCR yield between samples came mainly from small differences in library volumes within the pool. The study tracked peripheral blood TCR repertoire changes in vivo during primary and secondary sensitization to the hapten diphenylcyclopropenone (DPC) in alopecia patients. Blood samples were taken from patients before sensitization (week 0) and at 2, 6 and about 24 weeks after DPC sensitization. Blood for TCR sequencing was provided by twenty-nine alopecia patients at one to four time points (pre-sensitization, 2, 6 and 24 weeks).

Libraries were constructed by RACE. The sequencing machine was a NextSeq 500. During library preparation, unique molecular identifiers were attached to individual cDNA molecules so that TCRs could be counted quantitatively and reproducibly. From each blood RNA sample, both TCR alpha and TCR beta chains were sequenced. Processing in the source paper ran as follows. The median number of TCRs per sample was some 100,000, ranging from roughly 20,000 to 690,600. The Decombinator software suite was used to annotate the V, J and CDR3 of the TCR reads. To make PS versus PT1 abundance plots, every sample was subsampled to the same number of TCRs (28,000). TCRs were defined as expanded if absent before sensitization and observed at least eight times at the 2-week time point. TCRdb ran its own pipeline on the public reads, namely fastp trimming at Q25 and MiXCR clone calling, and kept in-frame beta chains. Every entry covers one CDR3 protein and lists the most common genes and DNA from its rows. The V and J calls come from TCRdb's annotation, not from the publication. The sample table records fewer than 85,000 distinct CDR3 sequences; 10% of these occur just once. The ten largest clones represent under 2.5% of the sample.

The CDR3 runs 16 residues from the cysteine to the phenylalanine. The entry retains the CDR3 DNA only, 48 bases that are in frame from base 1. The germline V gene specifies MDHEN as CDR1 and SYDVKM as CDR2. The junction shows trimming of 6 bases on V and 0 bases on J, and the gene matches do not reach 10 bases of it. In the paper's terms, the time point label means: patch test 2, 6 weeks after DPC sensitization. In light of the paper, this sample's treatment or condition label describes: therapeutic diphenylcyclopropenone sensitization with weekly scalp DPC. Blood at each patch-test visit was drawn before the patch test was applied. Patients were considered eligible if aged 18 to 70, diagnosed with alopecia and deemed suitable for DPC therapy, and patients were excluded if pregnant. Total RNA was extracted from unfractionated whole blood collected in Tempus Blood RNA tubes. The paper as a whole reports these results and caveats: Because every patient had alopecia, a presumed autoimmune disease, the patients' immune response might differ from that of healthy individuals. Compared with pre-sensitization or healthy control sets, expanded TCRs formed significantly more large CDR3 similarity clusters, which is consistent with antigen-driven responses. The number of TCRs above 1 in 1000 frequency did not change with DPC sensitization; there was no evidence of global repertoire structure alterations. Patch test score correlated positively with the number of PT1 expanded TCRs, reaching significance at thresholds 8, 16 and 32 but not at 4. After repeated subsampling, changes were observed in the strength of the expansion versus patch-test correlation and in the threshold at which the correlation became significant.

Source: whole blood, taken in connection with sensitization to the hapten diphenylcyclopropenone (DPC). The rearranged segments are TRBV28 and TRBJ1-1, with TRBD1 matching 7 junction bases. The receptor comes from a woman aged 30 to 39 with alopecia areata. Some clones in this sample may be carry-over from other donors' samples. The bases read TGTGCCAGCAGACCTAACAGGGGACAGATGAACACTGAAGCTTTCTTT. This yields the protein CASRPNRGQMNTEAFF.